This entry features one T cell receptor beta chain sequence. In the same sample, other DNA sequences code for this CDR3. The source of the sample is a study of shared clonotypes between healthy human individuals. Trimming removed 1 base at V and 1 base at J, with 7 bases between. There are 15 residues in the CDR3. Germline V lookup: CDR1 SGHNT, CDR2 YENEEA. Sequencing used immunoSEQ multiplex PCR; TCRdb keeps in-frame clones, though not all of them. The data show fewer than 650,000 clones, with just over 75% seen just once and around 12% held by the top ten. This chain links TRBV11-3 with TRBJ2-2; D is possibly TRBD2 (5 bases). This sequence originates from a woman in her thirties or forties in good health. Some clones in this sample may be carry-over from other donors' samples. The sample comprised PBMCs. CDR3 sequence reads: CASSLGGQNTGELFF. The CDR3 DNA is TGTGCCAGCAGCTTAGGCGGGCAGAACACCGGGGAGCTGTTTTTT.